This T cell receptor beta chain was identified in a study of persistence of HIV-infected CD4 T cells. Overall study findings and caveats: TCRbeta richness was lower in CMV- and Gag-responding cells than in anti-CD3/anti-CD28-responding cells.

Cells were stimulated with overlapping HIV-1 Gag 15-mer peptides. Memory cells lacking CD40L and CD69 with high CD45RO were sorted. Adults with HIV-1 started suppressive ART while chronically infected. Stimulated PBMCs had first been depleted of CD8+ T cells. Sequencing used immunoSEQ version 4 in survey mode. Data came from immunoSEQ multiplex PCR; TCRdb stores just in-frame clones and leaves some out. The repertoire holds approximately 40,000 clones, with 75% to 80% as singletons. The trim removed 2 bases at V and 3 bases at J, leaving 4 bases unmatched. The CDR3 length is 15 residues. Germline V CDR1 and CDR2: MRHNA, SNTAGT. Details on this clone: The target antigen is unknown.

The receptor comes from an adult man with HIV who was CMV-seropositive. This sample comprised CD4+ T cells sorted from PBMCs after approximately 19-hour stimulation, obtained from a patient who received antiretroviral therapy. The genes are TRBV6-4 and TRBJ2-1, with 7 positions matching TRBD1. The CDR3 nucleotides read TGTGCCAGCAGTGACACGACAGGGTTCTACAATGAGCAGTTCTTC. It is translated as CASSDTTGFYNEQFF.